The 15 T cell receptor beta chains below come from one sample, sequenced in a study of breast tumors, draining lymph nodes, adjacent tissues (dated by TCRdb to between 2015 and 2016). The protocol used for the library was multiplex PCR. Sequencing took place on an Illumina HiSeq 2000. TCRdb itself trimmed the public reads at Q25 with fastp, ran MiXCR and retained productive beta chains. Records with the same CDR3 protein are collapsed into one entry carrying the most frequent genes and DNA. The sample yields 85,000 to 130,000 distinct CDR3 sequences; more than 30% were counted once. The top ten clones comprise approximately 5.3% of the sample. Lymph node samples were obtained from the axillary draining lymph nodes of breast cancer patients. Sequenced material: axillary lymph node tissue. The receptors shown here come from a female donor with breast cancer. Some clones in this sample may be carry-over from other donors' samples.

The rearrangement uses TRBV12-3 or TRBV12-4 and TRBJ1-2; the match to TRBD1 covers 8 bases. CDR3 size: 15 residues. Trimming cost V 5 bases and J 5 bases; bases outside gene matches: 10. This chain's CDR3 is CASSPTRTGIYGYTF. The CDR3 nucleotides read TGTGCCAGCAGTCCCACGCGGACAGGGATATATGGCTACACCTTC.

This clonotype was seen a few times. A much larger clone differs from this one at a single base, so this may be a read error. This chain joins TRBV6-1 and TRBJ1-2; D is unclear. Germline CDR1 MNHNS, CDR2 SASEGT. The germline V and J ends were trimmed by 5 bases and 0 bases, with 13 bases remaining between them. The CDR3 runs 15 residues. This chain's CDR3 is CASSQYTASNYGYTF. The DNA for the CDR3 is TGTGCCAGCAGTCAATATACAGCATCTAACTATGGCTACACCTTC.

Many counts were recorded for this clonotype. This may arise from a read error, as a much more abundant clone is one base away. The CDR3 DNA sequence: TGTGCCAGCAGCCCAACCGACAGGGCTAACTATGGCTACCCCTTC. Translation gives CASSPTDRANYGYPF. The chain recombines TRBV7-9 with TRBJ1-2; the match to TRBD1 covers 7 bases. This CDR3 has 15 amino acids. The V gene's germline CDR1 is SEHNR and CDR2 FQNEAQ (reference sequence).

V gene TRBV3-1 combines with J gene TRBJ2-1; 14 nucleotides agree with TRBD2. This CDR3 contains 17 residues. The V and J ends lost 4 bases and 6 bases, in that order; junction bases with no gene match: 8. Germline CDR1 reads LGHDT; CDR2 reads YNNKEL (reference sequence). The CDR3 nucleotides read TGTGCCAGCAGCCGAGGGACTAGCGGGAGAATTGGCAATGAGCAGTTCTTC. It translates to CASSRGTSGRIGNEQFF.

There are many counts of this clonotype. The V and J genes are TRBV27 and TRBJ2-2; tentatively, D is TRBD1 or TRBD2 (6 bases each). Trimming stripped 6 bases from V and 4 bases from J, with 15 bases between. Germline V gene sequence: CDR1 MNHEY, CDR2 SMNVEV (reference sequence). There are 15 residues in the CDR3. CDR3 DNA sequence: TGTGCCAGCAGGGAGGGACAAGATCCCACCGGGGAGCTGTTTTTT. It is translated as CASREGQDPTGELFF.

The sample holds many counts of this clonotype. The chain has TRBV6-1 and TRBJ1-6; D gene uncertain. Trimming took 9 bases from V and 1 from J, leaving 16 bases between them. The CDR3 extends over 16 amino acids. Per the germline V gene, CDR1 is MNHNS and CDR2 is SASEGT. As DNA, the CDR3 is TGTGCCAGTGAGGAGTACTCTGTATCCTATAATTCACCCCTCCACTTT. Translated, it gives CASEEYSVSYNSPLHF.

This clonotype was recorded once. The chain joins TRBV7-2 to TRBJ1-6, with a weak D call TRBD1 (5 bases). Germline-derived CDR1 and CDR2 are SGHTA and FQGNSA. The germline V and J ends were trimmed by 5 bases and 13 bases, with 21 bases remaining between them. The CDR3 contains 15 residues. CDR3 sequence: CASSTLRGVDYPLHF. The CDR3 bases are TGTGCCAGCAGCACCCTGAGAGGGGTAGATTACCCCCTCCACTTT.

The table lists this clonotype with many counts. The chain has TRBV20-1 and TRBJ2-7, with 7 bases identical to TRBD2. CDR1 is DFQATT and CDR2 is SNEGSKA in the germline V gene (reference sequence). The ends lost 0 bases at V and 5 bases at J; junction bases unmatched: 13. The CDR3 covers 16 residues. CDR3: CSARDHGGGTTHEQYF. CDR3 DNA sequence: TGCAGTGCTAGAGATCATGGCGGGGGTACTACCCACGAGCAGTACTTC.

Concerning this clonotype: Without the conserved terminal phenylalanine or tryptophan, this CDR3 likely stems from a read error. V gene TRBV15 combines with J gene TRBJ1-2; D perhaps matches TRBD1 (6 bases). Per germline, CDR1 LNHNV and CDR2 YYDKDF (reference sequence). The CDR3 has 14 amino acids. V shed 3 bases and J shed 4 bases, with 12 bases lying between them. The CDR3 protein is CATSSGGAGYGYTL. The CDR3 DNA follows: TGTGCCACCAGCAGCGGGGGGGCGGGCTATGGCTACACCCTC.

With regard to this clonotype: The conserved final phenylalanine or tryptophan is absent from the CDR3, which likely points to a read error. The chain recombines TRBV12-3 or TRBV12-4 with TRBJ2-7; weak D call: TRBD2 (5 bases). The CDR3 contains 14 residues. The V gene lost 9 bases and the J gene lost 0 bases, with 15 bases spanning the gap. CDR3 sequence: CASSPLGSSYEQYL. CDR3 DNA: TGTGCCAGTTCCCCCCTAGGGAGCTCCTACGAGCAGTACCTC.

The J gene is TRBJ2-5, the V gene TRBV29-1, with TRBD2 matching 8 bases. The CDR3 is made up of 12 amino acids. J lost 7 bases, V lost 4 bases, and 5 bases had no gene match. Germline loops: CDR1 SQVTM, CDR2 ANQGSEA. Written as DNA, the CDR3 is TGCAGCGTTGGACCCCGGGGGGGGACCCAGTACTTC. The encoded protein is CSVGPRGGTQYF.

This clonotype was counted at least ten times. The rearrangement uses TRBV11-2 and TRBJ2-5; TRBD2 matches at 12 bases. The germline gives CDR1 SGHAT, CDR2 FQNNGV. After removal of 3 bases from V and 4 bases from J, the junction contained 12 bases not matched to a gene. The CDR3 runs to 18 residues. The CDR3 region is CASSFRILAGGPGETQYF. Here the CDR3 DNA reads TGTGCCAGCAGCTTCCGTATTCTAGCGGGAGGGCCCGGAGAGACCCAGTACTTC.

Turning to this clonotype: The conserved closing phenylalanine or tryptophan is absent in this CDR3, likely reflecting a read error. The limits of the CDR3 on the DNA are not certain, so only TCRdb's listed CDR3 is given. This chain uses TRBV7-7 with TRBJ2-1. The germline CDR1 and CDR2 sequences are SSHAT and FNYEAQ (reference sequence). The CDR3 length is 13 residues, termini included. CDR3 region: CASSLERSNERFL.

About this clonotype: This could be a read error, since a much larger clone is one nucleotide away. The V gene is TRBV12-3 or TRBV12-4, the J gene TRBJ2-2, with D possibly matching TRBD1 (6 bases). V was cut by 3 bases and J by 4 bases, with 12 bases left in between. The CDR3 contains 15 residues. DNA of the CDR3: TGTGCCAGCAGTTTCACAGGGAAAGCCACCGGGGAGCTGTTTTTT. It specifies CASSFTGKATGELFF.

This chain connects TRBV20-1 to TRBJ1-2; 9 bases are a match to TRBD1. The CDR3 is 13 amino acids. Germline assignment: CDR1 DFQATT and CDR2 SNEGSKA (reference sequence). Losses at the gene ends were 5 bases for V and 6 bases for J; bases not matched to a gene: 7. CDR3 in DNA: TGCAGTGCTCCTCATTGGGACAGGGATGGCTACACCTTC. Translated, it gives CSAPHWDRDGYTF.